Given below is one T cell receptor (beta chain) in context. Data came from immunoSEQ multiplex PCR; TCRdb stores just in-frame clones and leaves some out. Among 2,500,000 or so clones, 85% to 95% were seen once, and the ten largest hold 0.37%. The sample is drawn from a study of shared clonotypes between healthy human individuals. The trim removed 4 bases at V and 6 bases at J, leaving 15 bases unmatched. The CDR3 contains 18 residues. Germline V gene lookup returns CDR1 MDHEN and CDR2 SYDVKM. The material sequenced was naive CD4+ T cells from PBMCs. Subset of the sample: CD45RA+ positively selected. The receptor was derived from a man aged 18 to 30 in good health. Some clones in this sample may be carry-over from other donors' samples. The gene calls are TRBV28 and TRBJ2-2, with 9 positions matching TRBD2. CDR3 sequence: CASSSSYTSGSFAGELFF. CDR3 in DNA: TGTGCCAGCAGTTCCTCCTATACTAGCGGGTCTTTTGCCGGGGAGCTGTTTTTT.